This TCR beta chain comes out of a study of T cell repertoires in cytomegalovirus infection. Overall study findings and caveats: Cumulative frequency of public TCR beta families picked out carriers of CMV plus the relevant HLA.

Germline CDR1 reads SEHNR; CDR2 reads FQNEAQ (reference sequence). J gave up 4 bases and V 3 bases, and 5 bases lay outside the gene matches. The CDR3 spans 15 residues. This clonotype was observed a few times. Its specificity is unknown. TCRdb reprocessed the reads with MiXCR, giving one entry per CDR3 protein. The repertoire holds around 750,000 distinct CDR3 sequences, with approximately 32% as singletons. This TCR was sampled from a human donor in good health (CMV status not recorded). Some clones in this sample may be carry-over from other donors' samples. The chain is built from TRBV7-9 and TRBJ2-3; TRBD1 matches at 9 bases. This sample comprised cultured CD8+ T cells from PBMCs, obtained from culture after CMV antigen stimulation. The CDR3 spells CASSFGQGISDTQYF. For the CDR3, the DNA is TGTGCCAGCAGCTTCGGACAGGGGATATCAGATACGCAGTATTTT. Supplemented by reference TRBV7-9 and TRBJ2-3, the full variable domain reads DTGVSQNPRHKITKRGQNVTFRCDPISEHNRLYWYRQTLGQGPEFLTYFQNEAQLEKSRLLSDRFSAERPKGSFSTLEIQRTEQGDSAMYLCASSFGQGISDTQYFGPGTRLTVL.